This T cell receptor beta chain was documented in a study of vaccination effects on CD4 cells after COVID-19. Study at large: At 16 days and at one week before vaccination, samples were given by two convalescent patients.

Before any sequencing was done, the ViraFEST assay used viral peptide pools to expand antigen-specific CD4+ T cells. Isolation of CD4+ T cells took place after nine to ten days of culture. Convalescent patients had PCR-confirmed SARS-CoV-2 infection between March and December 2020. Each well held 1.5 million to 2.5 million PBMC cultured with around 9.4 ug/ml peptides and 10 IU/ml IL-2. Days 3 and 7 were when half the medium was replaced with IL-2 medium. Trimming removed 0 bases from V and 5 bases from J; junction bases left unmatched: 0. There are 14 residues in the CDR3. From germline, CDR1 is SGHRS and CDR2 YFSETQ. This table comes from immunoSEQ multiplex PCR, and its TCRdb copy is limited to in-frame clones, with some not included. The data contain 20,000 to 30,000 clones, less than 85% of them singletons. A single count supports this clone. The target antigen is unknown.

The TCR sequence derives from a human donor who had a prior SARS-CoV-2 infection. The source material was CD4+ T cells from PBMCs cultured with SARS-CoV-2 spike peptides, sampled before COVID-19 vaccination. The chain couples TRBV5-1 to TRBJ2-4, with 9 positions matching TRBD2. CDR3 region: CASSLGLAENIQYF. CDR3 sequence (DNA): TGCGCCAGCAGCTTGGGACTAGCGGAAAACATTCAGTACTTC.